The 3 T cell receptor beta chains given below trace back to one sample, sequenced in a study of blood T cell repertoires in COVID-19. Assay: immunoSEQ multiplex PCR; the TCRdb copy retains only in-frame clones and omits some. This sample carries around 170,000 clones, roughly 88% of them seen once, and the ten largest clones take 9%. The sample was PBMCs or T cells enriched from blood (not recorded which). Every receptor here comes from a woman aged 18 to 35 who had recovered from COVID-19.

The gene calls are TRBV2 and TRBJ1-5, with D unresolved. V lost 7 bases, J lost 4 bases, and 11 bases lay in between. CDR1 SNHLY and CDR2 FYNNEI come from the germline V gene. This CDR3 has 13 residues. The CDR3 here is CASTRAPNQPQHF. The CDR3 DNA sequence: TGTGCCAGCACGAGGGCCCCAAATCAGCCCCAGCATTTT.

The V call is TRBV6-5, the J call TRBJ2-3, with TRBD2 matching over 12 bases. This CDR3 is 16 amino acids long. V gave up 2 bases and J gave up 4 bases; unmatched junction bases: 4. Looked up from germline, CDR1 is MNHEY and CDR2 is SVGAGI. CDR3 DNA sequence: TGTGCCAGCAGTTACGCGGCTAGCGGGGGGGCAGATACGCAGTATTTT. Translating gives CASSYAASGGADTQYF.

This clone was observed once. The chain is built from TRBV5-5 and TRBJ2-7; D not resolved. V was shortened by 1 base and J by 5 bases, with 13 bases between the two germline ends. From germline, CDR1 is SGHKS and CDR2 YYEKEE (reference sequence). This CDR3 spans 14 amino acids. The CDR3 loop reads CASSLLRVSDEQYF. For the CDR3, the DNA is TGTGCCAGCAGCTTGCTCCGCGTCAGCGACGAGCAGTACTTC.